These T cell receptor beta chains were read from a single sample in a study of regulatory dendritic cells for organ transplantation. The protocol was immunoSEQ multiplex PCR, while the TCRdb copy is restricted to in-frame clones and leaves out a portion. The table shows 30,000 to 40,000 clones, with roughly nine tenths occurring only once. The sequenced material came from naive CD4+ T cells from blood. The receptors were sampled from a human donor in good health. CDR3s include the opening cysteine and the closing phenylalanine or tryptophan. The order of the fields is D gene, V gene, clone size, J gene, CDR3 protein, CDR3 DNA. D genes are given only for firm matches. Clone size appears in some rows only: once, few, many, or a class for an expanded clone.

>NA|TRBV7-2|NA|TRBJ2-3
CASSLTRRDTQYF
TGTGCCAGCAGCTTGACTCGTCGAGATACGCAGTATTTT
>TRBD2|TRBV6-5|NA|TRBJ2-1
CASSSTSGHNEQFF
TGTGCCAGCAGTTCGACTAGCGGGCACAATGAGCAGTTCTTC
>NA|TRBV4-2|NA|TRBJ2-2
CASSQFGISNTGELFF
TGTGCCAGCAGCCAATTCGGTATATCTAACACCGGGGAGCTGTTTTTT
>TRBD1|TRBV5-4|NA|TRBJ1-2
CASSPGTGGDGYTF
TGTGCCAGCAGCCCGGGGACAGGGGGTGATGGCTACACCTTC
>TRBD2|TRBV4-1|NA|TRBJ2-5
CASRPLAGSETQYF
TGCGCCAGCAGACCACTAGCGGGGTCAGAGACCCAGTACTTC
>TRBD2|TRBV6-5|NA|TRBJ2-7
CASIQREGGTYEQYF
TGTGCCAGCATACAGAGGGAGGGAGGCACCTACGAGCAGTACTTC
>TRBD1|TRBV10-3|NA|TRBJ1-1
CAISAGTGQGSDTEAFF
TGTGCCATCAGTGCCGGGACAGGGCAAGGGTCGGACACTGAAGCTTTCTTT
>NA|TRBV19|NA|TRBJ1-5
CASSIVRDWQPQHF
TGTGCCAGTAGTATAGTCAGGGACTGGCAGCCCCAGCATTTT
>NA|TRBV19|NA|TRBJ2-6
CASRRGGGANVLTF
TGTGCCAGTAGGAGGGGAGGTGGGGCCAACGTCCTGACTTTC
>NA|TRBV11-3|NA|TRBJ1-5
CASSLVFCLSLQSSNQPQHF
TGTGCCAGCAGCTTAGTCTTTTGTCTATCTCTACAGAGTAGCAATCAGCCCCAGCATTTT
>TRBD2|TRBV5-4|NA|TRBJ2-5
CASSFPTSKTETQYF
TGTGCCAGCAGCTTCCCGACTAGCAAGACAGAGACCCAGTACTTC
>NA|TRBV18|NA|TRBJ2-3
CASSPPGGDTQYF
TGTGCCAGCTCACCACCCGGAGGCGATACGCAGTATTTT
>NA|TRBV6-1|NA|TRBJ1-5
CASSEALPGPQPQHF
TGTGCCAGCAGTGAAGCGCTTCCGGGGCCTCAGCCCCAGCATTTT
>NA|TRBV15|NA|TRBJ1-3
CATKLGGTGNTIYF
TGTGCCACCAAACTTGGAGGGACCGGAAACACCATATATTTT
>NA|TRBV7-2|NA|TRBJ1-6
CASSHDRAVSSPLHF
TGTGCCAGCAGCCATGACCGGGCAGTATCCTCACCCCTCCACTTT
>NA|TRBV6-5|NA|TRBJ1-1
CASRFPGGGTEAFF
TGTGCCAGCAGATTCCCCGGGGGGGGGACTGAAGCTTTCTTT
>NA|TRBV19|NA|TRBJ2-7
CASSIRDPSYEQYF
TGTGCCAGTAGTATAAGGGACCCCTCCTACGAGCAGTACTTC
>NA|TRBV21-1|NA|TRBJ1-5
CASSKAHRVKPQHF
TGTGCCAGCAGCAAAGCCCACAGGGTTAAGCCCCAGCATTTT
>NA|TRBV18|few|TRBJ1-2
CASSPVSQGQGYTF
TGTGCCAGCTCACCAGTATCCCAGGGGCAAGGCTACACCTTC
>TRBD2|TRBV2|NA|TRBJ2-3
CASSGGSGGTDTQYF
TGTGCCAGCAGTGGGGGATCGGGAGGGACAGATACGCAGTATTTT
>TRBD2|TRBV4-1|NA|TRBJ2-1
CASSQGGTSGSTQFF
TGCGCCAGCAGCCAAGGAGGGACTAGCGGGAGTACGCAGTTCTTC
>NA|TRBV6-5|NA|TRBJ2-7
CASSYHRDYEQYF
TGTGCCAGCAGTTATCACAGGGACTACGAGCAGTACTTC